This TCR beta chain was recorded in a study of shared clonotypes between healthy human individuals. On the study more broadly: Donors were a couple of women and three men aged 18 to 49. Donors had three CD4 naive, three CD4 memory, two CD8 naive and one CD8 memory plate apiece.

Generated by immunoSEQ multiplex PCR, the TCRdb table keeps only in-frame clones and is missing some. The table lists around 510,000 clones, 95% to 97% of them singletons. This TCR was sampled from a woman in her 30s in good health. Sequences were obtained from naive CD4+ T cells sorted from blood. Subset meaning: CD45RA+ positively selected.

The CDR3 loop reads CASSSPLEGHYGYTF. The CDR3 nucleotides read TGTGCCAGCAGCTCGCCTCTGGAGGGCCACTATGGCTACACCTTC. The chain couples TRBV5-4 to TRBJ1-2, with D unclear. The CDR3 is 15 amino acids. V was cut by 3 bases and J by 3 bases, with 15 bases left in between. Germline CDR1 is SGHNT and CDR2 is YYREEE (reference sequence). The full variable domain, in which reference TRBV5-4 and TRBJ1-2 provide the parts outside the CDR3, is ETGVTQSPTHLIKTRGQQVTLRCSSQSGHNTVSWYQQALGQGPQFIFQYYREEENGRGNFPPRFSGLQFPNYSSELNVNALELDDSALYLCASSSPLEGHYGYTFGSGTRLTVV.